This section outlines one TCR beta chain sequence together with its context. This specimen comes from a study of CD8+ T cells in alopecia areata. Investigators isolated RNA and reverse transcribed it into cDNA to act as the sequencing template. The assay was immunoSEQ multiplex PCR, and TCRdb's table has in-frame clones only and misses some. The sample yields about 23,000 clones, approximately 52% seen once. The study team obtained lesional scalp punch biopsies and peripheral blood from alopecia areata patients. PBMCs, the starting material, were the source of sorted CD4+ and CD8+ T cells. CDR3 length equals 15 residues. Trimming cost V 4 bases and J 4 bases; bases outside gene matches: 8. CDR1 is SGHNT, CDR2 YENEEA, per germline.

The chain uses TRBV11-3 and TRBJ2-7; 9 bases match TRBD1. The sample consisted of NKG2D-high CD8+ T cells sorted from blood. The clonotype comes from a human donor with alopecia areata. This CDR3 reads CASSSPGQGVYEQYF. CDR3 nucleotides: TGTGCCAGCAGCTCCCCGGGACAGGGTGTGTACGAGCAGTACTTC.